This entry concerns a single TCR beta chain. What this receptor recognizes is not known. Base quality data are lacking; no much larger clone is found one base away. The same CDR3 is also encoded by other DNA sequences in this sample. These data come from a study of shared clonotypes between healthy human individuals (dated by TCRdb to 2020 to 2021). About the study as a whole: The cohort comprised two women and a few men aged 18 to 49 years. For each donor, CD4 naive and CD4 memory were each given three plates, CD8 naive was given two plates, and CD8 memory was given one plate. Blood TCR repertoires of four to six healthy adults were deeply sequenced to estimate repertoire size and the extent of clonotype sharing between individuals. To increase sequencing depth and limit assay-specific biases, different laboratories used diverse techniques to prepare libraries and sequence TCR repertoires. Per donor, leukapheresis produced somewhere between about 0.94 and 9.5 billion PBMCs.

V trim: 1 base; J trim: 2 bases; unmatched bases: 2. The germline V gene provides CDR1 LGHNA and CDR2 YSLEER. From the cysteine up to the phenylalanine, the CDR3 has a length of 14 residues. The retained sequence is limited to the CDR3, 42 bases, with the frame set at the first base. Using the deep immunoSEQ assay, multiplex PCR amplified TCR CDR3 regions from genomic DNA. Extracted genomic DNA from each cell subset was distributed evenly across all wells of several immunoSEQ 96-well plates, and each plate was treated as a replicate. For sorted subsets, approximately 200 ng of genomic DNA, equivalent to 25,000 to 35,000 T cell genomes, went into each replicate PCR. Purified libraries were measured with a Qubit 3.0 fluorometer, size-checked on a Bioanalyzer 2100, and measured again with the KAPA Library Quantification kit. Every immunoSEQ 96-well plate was sequenced on a dedicated single-read 150-cycle Illumina NextSeq 550 flow cell. The authors processed their data as follows. Because only junctional sequences without quality scores were contained in the immunoSEQ output, filtering matching that applied to full-length reads could not be performed. Sequences were annotated with PyIR, a Python wrapper for IgBLAST v1.9, using IMGT germline references to assign V/J genes and CDR3. Any read was removed if the V/J assignment was weak (E-value above 1e-6), the CDR3 was missing, or the read contained stop codons, out-of-frame junctions, or ambiguous translated residues. V3J clonotypes were defined by identical inferred V gene, J gene, and CDR3 amino acid sequence. Percentage overlap between repertoires was calculated by dividing the number of shared unique clonotypes by the size of the smaller repertoire. Richness of each repertoire was evaluated using RTK rarefaction, the Chao1 estimator, and Recon v2.1 estimates of unobserved clonotypes. Generation probabilities were computed with OLGA for all TCRbeta clonotypes obtained by the gDNA method from a few donors. As stored in TCRdb, this immuneACCESS dataset retains in-frame rearrangements with V and J assigned. A fraction of the clones does not appear; measured against another copy, unresolved V genes explain less than half of the discrepancy, and the remainder lacks a known reason. That table supplies the V and J calls and clone size; D and trimming were determined from the DNA. The sample table shows about 2.1 million clones, and more than 85% are seen once. The ten largest clones add up to under 2% of the sample.

CD8 naive samples consisted of CD45RO-negative cells that were positively selected for CCR7, yielding a CD45RA+CCR7+ population without TemRA cells. The donors were healthy, HIV-negative adults with no recently reported acute infections or vaccinations. All donors were Caucasian adults living in Nashville, Tennessee, USA. Blood was collected by leukapheresis, and PBMCs were isolated by Ficoll-Histopaque density gradient centrifugation and then cryopreserved in liquid nitrogen vapor phase. Purity and quantity of every magnetically sorted T cell population were checked by analytical flow cytometry. From each sorted fraction, genomic DNA was isolated and quantified by UV absorbance on a Nanodrop 2000c. The paper as a whole reports these results and caveats: Naive subsets generally had larger estimated clonotype richness than memory subsets did. Because the study included only a small number of donors, the genetic and exposure-history diversity represented was limited. Even with the large sequencing depth, rarefaction of the sorted-subset datasets indicated that sequencing was incomplete. Based on pairwise subsampling, the degree of clonotype sharing among donors was expected to be affected by sequencing depth. Higher generation probabilities were observed for clonotypes shared by all four sorted-subset donors than for non-shared clonotypes. Across several donors, approximately 5% of naive CD4, roughly 3.5% of naive CD8, 2.3% of memory CD4, and roughly 0.4% of memory CD8 clonotypes were shared. Sampling was restricted to blood, and TCR repertoires in tissues likely differ from the TCR repertoires found in blood.

This receptor chain uses TRBV4-3 and TRBJ2-7; 7 junctional bases match TRBD1. The origin of this receptor is a man between 18 and 29 years old in good health. Some clones in this sample may be carry-over from other donors' samples. Sequencing used naive CD8+ T cells from PBMCs. The cell subset or site label here, explained by the study, means: CD45RA+CCR7+. The DNA sequence is given as TGCGCCAGCAGCCAAGCAGACAGGGCCTACGAGCAGTACTTC. This translates into CASSQADRAYEQYF.